Here is one T cell receptor beta chain with its context. Alongside CTLA-4 blockade with ipilimumab, patients with chemo-refractory metastatic non-small-cell lung cancer received focal radiation. The record originates from a study of radiotherapy plus CTLA-4 blockade in lung cancer. Data came from immunoSEQ multiplex PCR; TCRdb stores just in-frame clones and leaves some out. The table includes around 110,000 clones, 80% to 90% detected once. Per germline, CDR1 MNHNS and CDR2 SASEGT. Deletions cut 7 bases from V and 9 bases from J, with 22 bases between. CDR3 length: 14 residues. The sample consisted of peripheral blood, taken from a patient treated with radiotherapy plus ipilimumab. The TCR was taken from a human donor with non-small cell lung cancer that progressed on radiotherapy plus ipilimumab. This chain links TRBV6-1 with TRBJ2-7; D may match TRBD1 or TRBD2 (5 bases each). CDR3 amino acids: CASIVRDQISAQYF. Here the CDR3 DNA reads TGTGCCAGCATCGTCCGGGACCAAATTTCGGCGCAGTACTTC.